These T cell receptor beta chains were read from a single sample in a study of OX40 agonist ivuxolimab in advanced cancers. TCRdb keeps only in-frame clones here, not all; method: immunoSEQ multiplex PCR. The table shows 77,000 or so clones, with under 95% occurring only once. The sample in question was CD4+ or CD8+ T cells sorted from blood, obtained in a trial of the OX40 agonist ivuxolimab. These receptors were obtained from an adult with an advanced solid tumor such as melanoma, head and neck, liver or kidney cancer. Each CDR3 is given without its conserved first and last residue. The size field is filled for only some rows; it gives once, few, many or a size class.

v_call: TRBV11-2; clone_size: NA; cdr3_aa: ASSTDYYGYT
v_call: TRBV4-3; clone_size: NA; cdr3_aa: ASSQDRFQRGNEQF
v_call: TRBV5-1; clone_size: NA; cdr3_aa: ASSNLTGEAF
v_call: TRBV6-5; clone_size: NA; cdr3_aa: ASSRGEQTYEQY
v_call: TRBV6-1; clone_size: NA; cdr3_aa: AGTEGAHYEQY
v_call: TRBV2; clone_size: NA; cdr3_aa: ASTRGRPDTQY
v_call: TRBV11-2; clone_size: NA; cdr3_aa: ASSFPVWEYSYEQY
v_call: TRBV13; clone_size: NA; cdr3_aa: ASSSKGPYEQY
v_call: TRBV30; clone_size: NA; cdr3_aa: ARENTGELF
v_call: TRBV13; clone_size: NA; cdr3_aa: ASSTGGGPDTQY
v_call: TRBV27; clone_size: NA; cdr3_aa: ASSLSGGSGYT
v_call: TRBV11-2; clone_size: NA; cdr3_aa: ASSLASSYEQY
v_call: TRBV7-9; clone_size: once; cdr3_aa: ASSLGIGLSTDTQY
v_call: TRBV6-1; clone_size: NA; cdr3_aa: ASRDGTGSYEQY
v_call: TRBV5-6; clone_size: NA; cdr3_aa: ASSPSPYSEQY
v_call: TRBV6-4; clone_size: medium-sized; cdr3_aa: ASSDGTSGGNEQF
v_call: TRBV5-4; clone_size: NA; cdr3_aa: ASSLGVGNTIY
v_call: TRBV19; clone_size: NA; cdr3_aa: ASTTSVGSVKSGYT
v_call: TRBV12-5; clone_size: NA; cdr3_aa: ASGLARGNPLGDTQY
v_call: TRBV27; clone_size: NA; cdr3_aa: ASSWDLGPDTQY
v_call: TRBV25-1; clone_size: NA; cdr3_aa: ASSWGLTNTEAF
v_call: TRBV5-1; clone_size: NA; cdr3_aa: ASSLARLGDTYEQY
v_call: TRBV4-3; clone_size: NA; cdr3_aa: ASSQASGGAYEQY
v_call: TRBV10-3; clone_size: NA; cdr3_aa: AISEPGGQGIPWQY
v_call: TRBV4-1; clone_size: NA; cdr3_aa: ASSQFSGAGHNEQF
v_call: TRBV4-3; clone_size: NA; cdr3_aa: ASSREGGQETQY
v_call: TRBV5-4; clone_size: NA; cdr3_aa: ASSPGTGVINYEQY
v_call: TRBV6-5; clone_size: NA; cdr3_aa: ASSTYRDGYT
v_call: TRBV7-8; clone_size: NA; cdr3_aa: ASSLGGPGTVYEQF
v_call: TRBV30; clone_size: NA; cdr3_aa: AWSAGSFGNTIY
v_call: TRBV9; clone_size: NA; cdr3_aa: ASSATSGGSYEQY
v_call: TRBV5-1; clone_size: NA; cdr3_aa: ASSSDRGSGGVETQY
v_call: TRBV6-6; clone_size: NA; cdr3_aa: ASSYEGANYEQY
v_call: TRBV29-1; clone_size: NA; cdr3_aa: SVDGARGTDTQY
v_call: TRBV19; clone_size: NA; cdr3_aa: ASSMSAGGAYEQY
v_call: TRBV6-6; clone_size: once; cdr3_aa: ASSYSVGMGEQY
v_call: TRBV5-6; clone_size: NA; cdr3_aa: ASSYMGENIQY
v_call: TRBV4-1; clone_size: NA; cdr3_aa: ASSQIPEGGGTTDTQY
v_call: TRBV2; clone_size: NA; cdr3_aa: ASSDRTSGIYEQY
v_call: TRBV4-1; clone_size: NA; cdr3_aa: ASSPGPAGLETQY
v_call: TRBV27; clone_size: NA; cdr3_aa: ASSSGPLAREAF
v_call: TRBV7-6; clone_size: once; cdr3_aa: ASSPLGISYEQY
v_call: TRBV7-9; clone_size: NA; cdr3_aa: ASMGYLHITDTQY
v_call: TRBV27; clone_size: few; cdr3_aa: ASSRAGAVEGYT
v_call: TRBV7-7; clone_size: NA; cdr3_aa: ASSRDGTYEQY
v_call: TRBV9; clone_size: NA; cdr3_aa: ASSVGGSQNSYEQY
v_call: TRBV4-3; clone_size: NA; cdr3_aa: ASSQDPGTATTYEQY
v_call: TRBV2; clone_size: NA; cdr3_aa: ASRKGEGYGYT
v_call: TRBV7-6; clone_size: NA; cdr3_aa: ASSFKPGTGLTGELF
v_call: TRBV30; clone_size: NA; cdr3_aa: AWSVGVSHTDTQY
v_call: TRBV7-9; clone_size: NA; cdr3_aa: ASSLWRGGAPSSYNEQF
v_call: TRBV4-1; clone_size: NA; cdr3_aa: ASMELAGNTEAF